Sequencing of this TCR beta chain was carried out in a study of cytomegalovirus exposure and HLA in healthy donors. Study-level points and caveats: The study listed approximately 170 cytomegalovirus-associated TCR beta chains.

CDR1 and CDR2 (germline): SGDLS, YYNGEE. Trimming cost V 3 bases and J 5 bases; bases outside gene matches: 9. This CDR3 comprises 15 residues. Concerning this clone itself: As yet, its antigen is unknown.

PCR used 60 Vbeta primers and 13 Jbeta primers. The method was immunoSEQ multiplex PCR; TCRdb's version includes in-frame clones alone and lacks a portion of them. The sample lists about 190,000 clones, around 87% occurring once. The sequenced sample consisted of PBMCs. The source is a young woman in good health and CMV-seronegative. The gene calls are TRBV9 and TRBJ2-7, with 9 bases identical to TRBD2. The DNA of the CDR3 is TGTGCCAGCAGCGGACATAGCGGGGGAGGGAACGAGCAGTACTTC. As protein: CASSGHSGGGNEQYF.